Listed here are 22 T cell receptor beta chains from one sample, sequenced in a study of PD-L1 blockade in urothelial cancer listed by TCRdb under 2017. Libraries were constructed by the immunoSEQ multiplex PCR assay. TCRdb provides this immuneACCESS table in a form limited to in-frame rearrangements. Some clones are lacking; in checked studies, under half of them reflect an unresolved V gene, and why the rest are absent is not known. A total of approximately 15,000 clones appear in this sample, roughly nine tenths of them only once. The ten largest account for 5.9% of the sample. The specimen was PBMCs, collected around atezolizumab (anti-PD-L1) treatment. The receptors were sampled from a man aged 50 or older with urothelial cancer.

This clone was counted once. CDR3: CASSLVGTAQETQYF. As DNA, the CDR3 is TGCGCCAGCAGCTTGGTAGGGACAGCCCAAGAGACCCAGTACTTC. The chain links TRBV5-1 to TRBJ2-5; 7 bases match TRBD1. V trimming: 0 bases; J trimming: 1 base; junction bases outside the gene matches: 3. Per the germline V gene, CDR1 is SGHRS and CDR2 is YFSETQ. CDR3 length: 15 amino acids.

The chain is built from TRBV28 and TRBJ2-7; 7 bases match TRBD2. CDR1 is MDHEN, CDR2 SYDVKM, per germline. The V gene end was trimmed by 4 bases and the J gene end by 0 bases; junction bases not matched to a gene: 6. The CDR3 covers 15 residues. The CDR3 sequence is CASSSPAGSSYEQYF. CDR3 bases: TGTGCCAGCAGTTCCCCAGCGGGGTCCTCCTACGAGCAGTACTTC.

CDR3 in DNA: TGTGCCAGCAGCGGACTACTAGCGAGCGAGCAGTACTTC. Its protein product is CASSGLLASEQYF. The rearrangement links TRBV9 to TRBJ2-7; TRBD2 aligns across 7 bases. From germline, CDR1 is SGDLS and CDR2 YYNGEE. The CDR3 is 13 amino acids. The V and J ends lost 3 bases and 6 bases, in that order; junction bases with no gene match: 6.

This rearrangement joins TRBV10-1 to TRBJ2-2; D remains unclear. There are 12 residues in the CDR3. Germline V gene data show CDR1 as WNHNN and CDR2 as SYGVQD (reference sequence). V lost 7 bases and J lost 0, with 3 bases in between. The CDR3 coding sequence is TGCGCCAGCACCTCGAACACCGGGGAGCTGTTTTTT. The encoded protein is CASTSNTGELFF.

This clone was counted once. This chain uses TRBV4-1 with TRBJ2-1; 9 bases agree with TRBD2. The germline V gene encodes CDR1 MGHRA and CDR2 YSYEKL. V dropped 1 base and J dropped 2; count of bases not matched to a gene: 9. This CDR3 spans 18 amino acids. The CDR3 sequence is CASSQGGASGVAYNEQFF. CDR3 coding DNA: TGCGCCAGCAGCCAAGGGGGGGCTAGCGGGGTCGCCTACAATGAGCAGTTCTTC.

The J gene is TRBJ1-1, the V gene TRBV18, with 7 bases aligning to TRBD1. This CDR3 contains 14 residues. The germline V gene has CDR1 KGHSH and CDR2 LQKENI. V was clipped by 7 bases and J by 1 base; unmatched bases: 6. The CDR3 sequence: CASFPDRANTEAFF. As DNA, the CDR3 is TGTGCCAGCTTCCCAGACAGGGCGAACACTGAAGCTTTCTTT.

The chain uses TRBV7-8 and TRBJ1-4; the D is unclear. There are 14 residues in the CDR3. V lost 3 bases and J lost 4, with 9 bases in between. CDR1 and CDR2 (germline): SGHVS, FQNEAQ. This CDR3 reads CASSFDGNNEKLFF. In DNA, the CDR3 is TGTGCCAGCAGCTTTGACGGGAATAATGAAAAACTGTTTTTT.

The genes are TRBV27 and TRBJ2-5; D gene ambiguous. CDR1 is MNHEY, CDR2 SMNVEV, per germline (reference sequence). Trimming pared 10 bases from V and 2 bases from J, leaving 17 bases between. CDR3 length equals 14 residues. The CDR3 coding sequence is TGTGCCACGAAAAGGTCCACAGTACAAGAGACCCAGTACTTC. As protein: CATKRSTVQETQYF.

The chain is built from TRBV6-5 and TRBJ1-3; no clear D. The CDR3 has 15 residues. Looked up from germline, CDR1 is MNHEY and CDR2 is SVGAGI. V dropped 6 bases and J dropped 0 bases, with 12 bases sitting between them. Written as DNA, the CDR3 is TGTGCCAGCAGACGAGACTCCCTCTCTGGAAACACCATATATTTT. It encodes CASRRDSLSGNTIYF.

The rearrangement uses TRBV12-5 and TRBJ2-5; TRBD1 aligns across 7 bases. After removal of 6 bases from V and 4 bases from J, the junction contained 8 bases not matched to a gene. Looked up from germline, CDR1 is LGHNT and CDR2 is FRNRAP. The length of the CDR3 is 14 residues. Here the CDR3 DNA reads TGTGCTAGTGGGCTTACAGGGGTCGGAGAGACCCAGTACTTC. Translating gives CASGLTGVGETQYF.

The chain joins TRBV7-9 to TRBJ1-5, with a tentative D call TRBD1 (6 bases). CDR1 and CDR2 from the germline V gene are SEHNR and FQNEAQ (reference sequence). Trimming took 4 bases from V and 7 from J, leaving 14 bases between them. This CDR3 is built from 14 residues. The CDR3 loop reads CASSSQGEMQPQHF. DNA of the CDR3: TGTGCCAGCAGCTCACAGGGAGAGATGCAGCCCCAGCATTTT.

This clone is medium-sized in the sample. This chain connects TRBV7-8 to TRBJ1-2; TRBD1 is a possible D gene (5 bases). The germline gives CDR1 SGHVS, CDR2 FQNEAQ. The CDR3 is 15 amino acids. The ends were cut back, 1 base at V and 5 bases at J, with 14 bases in the middle. For the CDR3, the DNA is TGTGCCAGCAGCTTAGTACCGCAGGGCCAGTATGGCTACACCTTC. Translated: CASSLVPQGQYGYTF.

The rearrangement uses TRBV5-4 and TRBJ2-3, with no clear D. From germline, CDR1 is SGHNT and CDR2 YYREEE (reference sequence). The CDR3 is made up of 15 amino acids. Trimming took off 0 bases at V and 0 bases at J, with 8 bases between the two ends. The CDR3 region is CASSLASSSTDTQYF. CDR3 sequence (DNA): TGTGCCAGCAGCTTGGCCTCAAGCAGCACAGATACGCAGTATTTT. The full variable domain, its missing parts supplied by reference TRBV5-4 and TRBJ2-3, is ETGVTQSPTHLIKTRGQQVTLRCSSQSGHNTVSWYQQALGQGPQFIFQYYREEENGRGNFPPRFSGLQFPNYSSELNVNALELDDSALYLCASSLASSSTDTQYFGPGTRLTVL.

The chain uses TRBV7-8 and TRBJ2-3; 10 nucleotides align to TRBD2. Trimming cost V 4 bases and J 3 bases; bases outside gene matches: 10. Germline CDR1 and CDR2: SGHVS and FQNEAQ. The CDR3 contains 17 residues. The CDR3 bases are TGTGCCAGCAGCTCCCTCACCGGGACTAGCGCGACAGATACGCAGTATTTT. Translating gives CASSSLTGTSATDTQYF.

The CDR3, as DNA: TGTGCCAGCAGCGTAGGAGGGTCTGGGGCCAACGTCCTGACTTTC. Its translation is CASSVGGSGANVLTF. The chain uses TRBV9 and TRBJ2-6, with D possibly TRBD2 on 5 matching bases. V was trimmed by 0 bases and J by 1 base, leaving 5 bases between them. CDR1 is SGDLS and CDR2 is YYNGEE in the germline V gene. The CDR3 is 15 residues long.

The gene calls are TRBV9 and TRBJ2-5; 7 nucleotides match TRBD1. The V gene end was trimmed by 0 bases and the J gene end by 7 bases; junction bases not matched to a gene: 9. The CDR3 is 15 residues long. Germline CDR1 and CDR2: SGDLS and YYNGEE. In DNA form, the CDR3 reads TGTGCCAGCAGCGTAGAGCCGACAGGGCAAAGGACCCAGTACTTC. This sequence encodes CASSVEPTGQRTQYF.

This chain connects TRBV30 to TRBJ1-3; 8 bases are shared with TRBD1. Germline V gives CDR1 GTSNPN, CDR2 SVGIG (reference sequence). Trimming at V came to 0 bases and at J to 3 bases, leaving 4 bases not matched to a gene. This CDR3 comprises 15 residues. As DNA, the CDR3 is TGTGCCTGGAGTGTAGGACAGGGAAATGGAAACACCATATATTTT. Amino acids: CAWSVGQGNGNTIYF.

In its sample, this clone was seen once. The rearrangement joins TRBV9 to TRBJ2-6; TRBD1 might be the D (6 bases). V lost 3 bases and J lost 3, with 19 bases in between. The CDR3 totals 18 residues. In germline, CDR1 is SGDLS, CDR2 YYNGEE. For the CDR3, the DNA is TGTGCCAGCAGCGCTCGGGACAAGGCACGATTTGGGGCCAACGTCCTGACTTTC. As protein: CASSARDKARFGANVLTF. The full variable domain, with the rest looked up from reference TRBV9 and TRBJ2-6, is DSGVTQTPKHLITATGQRVTLRCSPRSGDLSVYWYQQSLDQGLQFLIQYYNGEERAKGNILERFSAQQFPDLHSELNLSSLELGDSALYFCASSARDKARFGANVLTFGAGSRLTVL.

CDR3 amino acids: CASSARQGGPVEQYF. In nucleotides, the CDR3 is TGTGCCAGCAGCGCCAGACAGGGTGGCCCGGTAGAGCAGTACTTC. The chain is built from TRBV9 and TRBJ2-7; TRBD1 matches 7 bases. CDR1 SGDLS and CDR2 YYNGEE come from the germline V gene. V was clipped by 3 bases and J by 7 bases; unmatched bases: 13. This CDR3 contains 15 residues.

The chain combines TRBV14 with TRBJ2-7; possible D gene TRBD2, 6 bases. CDR1 SGHDN and CDR2 FVKESK come from the germline V gene. The CDR3 consists of 15 residues. Trimming removed 2 bases from V and 4 bases from J, with 15 bases in between. The CDR3 protein is CASSQWAGLLYEQYF. CDR3 nucleotides: TGTGCCAGCAGCCAATGGGCGGGACTTTTATACGAGCAGTACTTC.

This chain joins TRBV7-9 and TRBJ2-3; tentatively, D is TRBD1 (6 bases). The ends were cut back, 5 bases at V and 8 bases at J, with 26 bases in the middle. CDR3 length equals 17 residues. Germline CDR1 reads SEHNR; CDR2 reads FQNEAQ (reference sequence). The CDR3 reads CASSPQGPGTERGTQYF. The CDR3 nucleotides read TGTGCCAGCAGCCCACAGGGTCCCGGGACCGAACGGGGTACGCAGTATTTT.

The chain has TRBV27 and TRBJ2-1, with unresolved D. The CDR3 is 13 residues long. Germline assignment: CDR1 MNHEY and CDR2 SMNVEV (reference sequence). The ends were cut back, 8 bases at V and 3 bases at J, with 11 bases in the middle. The CDR3 loop reads CASLRRGYNEQFF. The DNA for the CDR3 is TGTGCCAGCCTTCGGCGAGGCTACAATGAGCAGTTCTTC.